This TCR beta chain was retrieved from a study of T cell changes during pregnancy in multiple sclerosis. This clone has just one count. Sequencing used immunoSEQ multiplex PCR; TCRdb keeps in-frame clones, though not all of them. The sample lists tens of thousands of clones; about 92% were seen once. The CDR3 is 17 residues long. V was shortened by 1 base and J by 5 bases, with 18 bases between the two germline ends. Germline V lookup: CDR1 LGHNA, CDR2 YSLEER. Sequenced here: peripheral blood, sampled after pregnancy. This receptor was taken from a female donor with multiple sclerosis, enrolled in a pregnancy study. The chain recombines TRBV4-3 with TRBJ2-1; D is perhaps TRBD2 (5 bases). CDR3 amino acids: CASSQVLSGGGNNEQFF. The CDR3 DNA follows: TGCGCCAGCAGCCAAGTCTTGAGTGGCGGAGGTAACAATGAGCAGTTCTTC.